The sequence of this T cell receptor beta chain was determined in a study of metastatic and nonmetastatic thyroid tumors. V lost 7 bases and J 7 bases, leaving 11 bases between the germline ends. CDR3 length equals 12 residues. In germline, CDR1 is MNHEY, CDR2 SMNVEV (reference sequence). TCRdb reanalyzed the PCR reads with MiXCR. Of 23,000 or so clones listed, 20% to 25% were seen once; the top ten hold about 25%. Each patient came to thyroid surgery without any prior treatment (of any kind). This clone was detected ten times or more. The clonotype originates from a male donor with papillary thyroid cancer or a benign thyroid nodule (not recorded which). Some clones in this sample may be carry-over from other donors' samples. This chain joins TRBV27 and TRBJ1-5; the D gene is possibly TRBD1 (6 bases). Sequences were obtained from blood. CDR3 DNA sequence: TGTGCCAGCACCACAGGGAGGCAGCCCCAGCATTTT. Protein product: CASTTGRQPQHF.